The clone carrying this TCR beta chain has just a few counts. Repertoires were generated with immunoSEQ multiplex PCR, while TCRdb's copy carries only in-frame clones and drops some. The sample shows 850,000 to 1,200,000 clones, roughly 70% of them seen only once. This sample stems from a study of shared clonotypes between healthy human individuals. The sequencing sample was made of memory CD4+ T cells sorted from blood. As to subset: CD45RA-negative fraction. This clonotype was sampled from a man aged 18 to 35 in good health.

Here the CDR3 reads CAWSNKGNNQPQHF. The CDR3 DNA reads as TGTGCCTGGAGTAATAAGGGCAACAATCAGCCCCAGCATTTT. The genes are TRBV30 and TRBJ1-5; D ambiguous. Per the germline V gene, CDR1 is GTSNPN and CDR2 is SVGIG (reference sequence). The CDR3 has 14 residues. The germline V and J ends were trimmed by 2 bases and 3 bases, with 11 bases remaining between them.